The 17 T cell receptor beta chains presented below share a single source sample, sequenced in a study of T cell therapy after organ transplantation. Measured with immunoSEQ multiplex PCR; TCRdb has only the in-frame clones, and not every one. The sample lists roughly 48,000 clones, about 94% occurring once. These receptors have no known antigen. The sample here was CD8+ T cells from blood, taken before autologous CMV-specific T cell therapy. These receptors came from a human patient who had received a solid organ transplant and had CMV disease.

V gene TRBV4-1 combines with J gene TRBJ1-2; 7 nucleotides match TRBD1. CDR3 length: 15 residues. V trimming: 1 base; J trimming: 6 bases; junction bases outside the gene matches: 8. Germline-derived CDR1 and CDR2 are MGHRA and YSYEKL. CDR3: CASSQGQEGAHGYTF. CDR3 DNA sequence: TGCGCCAGCAGCCAAGGACAGGAGGGGGCGCATGGCTACACCTTC.

The rearrangement uses TRBV4-3 and TRBJ2-2; 9 nucleotides match TRBD2. The germline V gene has CDR1 LGHNA and CDR2 YSLEER. The V segment lost 7 bases and the J segment 4 bases; nucleotides outside the gene matches: 7. This CDR3 has 15 residues. DNA of the CDR3: TGCGCCAGCACGCTAGGCGGGGGGGCCACCGGGGAGCTGTTTTTT. It yields the protein CASTLGGGATGELFF.

This clone was seen a single time. The rearrangement links TRBV15 to TRBJ2-5, with D uncertain. This CDR3 is 16 amino acids long. Trimming removed 5 bases at V and 2 bases at J, with 18 bases between. Looked up from germline, CDR1 is LNHNV and CDR2 is YYDKDF (reference sequence). This CDR3 is CATSPNTDSMQETQYF. In nucleotides, the CDR3 is TGTGCCACCAGCCCGAATACCGATTCGATGCAAGAGACCCAGTACTTC.

This clone has only one observation. The rearrangement uses TRBV6-5 and TRBJ2-2, with 7 nucleotides matching TRBD1. Germline V lookup: CDR1 MNHEY, CDR2 SVGAGI. The CDR3 length is 15 residues. The V gene end was trimmed by 5 bases and the J gene end by 0 bases; junction bases not matched to a gene: 3. The CDR3 DNA reads as TGTGCCAGCAGTGGGACAGTCGCGAACACCGGGGAGCTGTTTTTT. It codes for CASSGTVANTGELFF.

This chain joins TRBV11-2 and TRBJ1-1, with a tentative D call TRBD1 (5 bases). V was clipped by 8 bases and J by 1 base, with 17 bases between them. The germline V gene has CDR1 SGHAT and CDR2 FQNNGV. CDR3 length: 15 amino acids. The chain's CDR3 is CASARQSHRNTEAFF. DNA for the CDR3: TGTGCCAGCGCCCGACAGTCTCATCGGAACACTGAAGCTTTCTTT.

The chain recombines TRBV19 with TRBJ1-2, with D maybe TRBD1 (5 bases). The CDR3 totals 15 residues. Germline V gene data show CDR1 as LNHDA and CDR2 as SQIVND (reference sequence). Trimming stripped 2 bases from V and 4 bases from J, with 14 bases between. CDR3 coding DNA: TGTGCCAGTAGTATATCCTCGGGGGGGACCTATGGCTACACCTTC. This translates into CASSISSGGTYGYTF.

The V and J genes are TRBV2 and TRBJ2-1; 12 bases fit TRBD1. Germline CDR1 and CDR2: SNHLY and FYNNEI. This CDR3 is 16 amino acids long. Trimming at V came to 6 bases and at J to 1 base, leaving 4 bases not matched to a gene. The CDR3 reads CASREGQGASYNEQFF. CDR3 coding DNA: TGTGCCAGCAGGGAGGGACAGGGGGCGTCCTACAATGAGCAGTTCTTC.

The CDR3 DNA is TGTGCCAGCGGGATTTCAGGGTTCATTAATGAAAAACTGTTTTTT. It codes for CASGISGFINEKLFF. The rearrangement uses TRBV27 and TRBJ1-4, with a weak D call TRBD1 (5 bases). The CDR3 sequence is 15 residues long. The ends were cut back, 8 bases at V and 4 bases at J, with 17 bases in the middle. From germline, CDR1 is MNHEY and CDR2 SMNVEV (reference sequence). Full variable domain (outside the CDR3, taken from reference TRBV27 and TRBJ1-4): EAQVTQNPRYLITVTGKKLTVTCSQNMNHEYMSWYRQDPGLGLRQIYYSMNVEVTDKGDVPEGYKVSRKEKRNFPLILESPSPNQTSLYFCASGISGFINEKLFFGSGTQLSVL.

This sequence joins TRBV27 and TRBJ1-5; weak D call: TRBD1 (6 bases). Germline-derived CDR1 and CDR2 are MNHEY and SMNVEV (reference sequence). Trimming shortened V by 5 bases and J by 6 bases, and 20 bases separated the two germline ends. The CDR3 is made up of 16 amino acids. The CDR3 sequence: CASSPGVGDTSQPQHF. The CDR3 region has the DNA TGTGCCAGCAGTCCAGGGGTGGGGGATACGAGTCAGCCCCAGCATTTT.

The rearrangement uses TRBV5-3 and TRBJ2-7, with D maybe TRBD1 (5 bases). TRBV5-3 is designated an ORF whose function remains uncertain. The CDR3 runs to 15 residues. V shed 1 base and J shed 1 base, with 12 bases lying between them. In DNA form, the CDR3 reads TGTGCCAGAAGCTTGTCAAAGACAGCGTCCTACGAGCAGTACTTC. The encoded protein is CARSLSKTASYEQYF.

The chain recombines TRBV7-2 with TRBJ1-1; a weak D match, TRBD1 (5 bases). CDR1 is SGHTA and CDR2 is FQGNSA in the germline V gene. Trimming took off 0 bases at V and 4 bases at J, with 6 bases between the two ends. The length of the CDR3 is 13 residues. CDR3 sequence reads: CASSLAGVTEAFF. In DNA, the CDR3 is TGTGCCAGCAGCTTAGCAGGGGTCACTGAAGCTTTCTTT.

The V gene is TRBV6-6, the J gene TRBJ1-1; no reliable D call. Trimming removed 6 bases at V and 4 bases at J, with 9 bases between. The germline CDR1 and CDR2 sequences are MNHNY and SVGAGI (reference sequence). The CDR3 is 12 amino acids. The CDR3 region is CASSADATEAFF. The CDR3 bases are TGTGCCAGCAGCGCAGACGCCACTGAAGCTTTCTTT.

The CDR3 here is CASSPGQGARETQYF. The CDR3 coding sequence is TGCGCCAGCAGCCCGGGACAGGGGGCCCGGGAGACCCAGTACTTC. This chain links TRBV4-1 with TRBJ2-5; 12 bases agree with TRBD1. This CDR3 has 15 residues. The ends lost 4 bases at V and 5 bases at J; junction bases unmatched: 5. Germline assignment: CDR1 MGHRA and CDR2 YSYEKL.

This chain joins TRBV9 and TRBJ2-1; 8 positions agree with TRBD1. Germline CDR1 reads SGDLS; CDR2 reads YYNGEE. CDR3 size: 15 residues. V was pared by 8 bases and J by 1 base, with 8 bases of the junction left unmatched. The chain's CDR3 is CASRPQGASYNEQFF. In DNA, the CDR3 is TGTGCCAGTCGCCCCCAGGGGGCGTCCTACAATGAGCAGTTCTTC.

The chain recombines TRBV7-9 with TRBJ1-1, with a tentative D call TRBD1 (5 bases). Trimming removed 4 bases from V and 0 bases from J, with 15 bases in between. This CDR3 is built from 16 residues. Germline assignment: CDR1 SEHNR and CDR2 FQNEAQ (reference sequence). CDR3 region: CASSSAATDMNTEAFF. The CDR3, as DNA: TGTGCCAGCAGCTCGGCGGCGACAGACATGAACACTGAAGCTTTCTTT.

The chain links TRBV29-1 to TRBJ2-7, with a tentative D call TRBD1 (6 bases). V lost 3 bases to trimming and J lost 3 bases, with 12 bases between them. The CDR3 consists of 13 residues. The germline CDR1 and CDR2 sequences are SQVTM and ANQGSEA. The CDR3 reads CSVDAGVSYEQYF. The DNA for the CDR3 is TGCAGCGTTGATGCAGGGGTCAGCTACGAGCAGTACTTC.

The genes are TRBV6-1 and TRBJ2-3; D is tentatively TRBD1 or TRBD2 (5 bases each). CDR1 and CDR2 from the germline V gene are MNHNS and SASEGT. The CDR3 covers 17 residues. V was cut by 0 bases and J by 2 bases, with 15 bases left in between. CDR3: CASSEALATGPTDTQYF. DNA of the CDR3: TGTGCCAGCAGTGAAGCTTTAGCGACGGGGCCCACAGATACGCAGTATTTT.